This is a list of T cell receptor beta chains from one sample in a study of cytomegalovirus exposure and HLA in healthy donors. The data were produced by immunoSEQ multiplex PCR, yet TCRdb's version contains in-frame clones alone and is incomplete. The repertoire consists of 100,000 to 150,000 clones, with about 81% occurring once and the leading ten covering about 1%. Sequencing was done on a sample of PBMCs. The origin of the receptors is a woman aged 25-40 years in good health and CMV-seronegative. Each CDR3 is given with its conserved first and last residue. Each record gives: CDR3 DNA, CDR3 protein, D gene, J gene, V gene, clone size. D genes are given only for firm matches. For some rows the clone size is stated as once, few or many, or as a class when expanded; others skip it.

TGTGCCAGCAGCCCAGGCGGGACAGGGGGTGAGGGCTACACCTTC | CASSPGGTGGEGYTF | TRBD1 | TRBJ1-2 | TRBV7-9 | -
TGTGCCTGGAGTTATGCAGTTGACTCTGAAGCTTTCTTT | CAWSYAVDSEAFF | - | TRBJ1-1 | TRBV30 | few
TGTGCCAGCAGCGTAACTAGCGGGGGTTACAATGAGCAGTTCTTC | CASSVTSGGYNEQFF | TRBD2 | TRBJ2-1 | TRBV9 | -
TGTGCCAGCTCACATGCGGTTGAGCAGCCCCAGCATTTT | CASSHAVEQPQHF | - | TRBJ1-5 | TRBV18 | few
TGTGCCAGTAGTAAACAAGATCTTTCGTACAATGAGCAGTTCTTC | CASSKQDLSYNEQFF | - | TRBJ2-1 | TRBV19 | -
TGTTCCAGCAGCTTGGGCGAATACGAGCAGTACTTC | CSSSLGEYEQYF | - | TRBJ2-7 | TRBV7-9 | -
TGTGCCAGCAGTTTAAGAGCGGGGAGCACAGATACGCAGTATTTT | CASSLRAGSTDTQYF | TRBD2 | TRBJ2-3 | TRBV6-5 | -
TGTGCCAGCACTTCGGACAGGGGGCTTTTCTACGAGCAGTACTTC | CASTSDRGLFYEQYF | TRBD1 | TRBJ2-7 | TRBV11-2 | -
TGCGCCAGCAGTTTGGGCGGGAGGTCCCACGAGCAGTACTTC | CASSLGGRSHEQYF | TRBD2 | TRBJ2-7 | TRBV5-1 | -
TGTGCCAGCAGCCCCACTAAGACTAGTGAACCTGGAGAGACCCAGTACTTC | CASSPTKTSEPGETQYF | - | TRBJ2-5 | TRBV5-8 | -
TGTGCCAGCTCACTCTCTAGGGGGCCCACCCAGGGGGGCAAAAACATTCAGTACTTC | CASSLSRGPTQGGKNIQYF | - | TRBJ2-4 | TRBV18 | -
TGTGCCAGCGGGACTAGGGGAGAGACCCAGTACTTC | CASGTRGETQYF | TRBD2 | TRBJ2-5 | TRBV6-1 | few
TGCAGCGTGACGAAGGGGAGGGAGCAGTACTTC | CSVTKGREQYF | - | TRBJ2-7 | TRBV29-1 | -
TGTGCCAGCTCCTCTCCCGGGACAGGTACAACCGAGCAGTACTTC | CASSSPGTGTTEQYF | TRBD1 | TRBJ2-7 | TRBV28 | -
TGCGCCAGCAGCCAAGGTTTACAGGTTGAAGCTTTCTTT | CASSQGLQVEAFF | - | TRBJ1-1 | TRBV4-1 | -
TGTGCCAGCAGTTTATGGGCAGATCGTCCTACCTACGAGCAGTACTTC | CASSLWADRPTYEQYF | - | TRBJ2-7 | TRBV27 | -
TGTGCCAGCAGCTTAACCCCCCGCCCCAGGGACAGTGAAGCTTTCTTT | CASSLTPRPRDSEAFF | TRBD1 | TRBJ1-1 | TRBV7-9 | -
TGTGCCAGCAGTTTCCGAAATGGGGCCAGGGATGGATCACCCCTCCACTTT | CASSFRNGARDGSPLHF | - | TRBJ1-6 | TRBV7-8 | -
TGTGCCTGGAGCCTAGGACAGAGCCTTAATTCACCCCTCCACTTT | CAWSLGQSLNSPLHF | - | TRBJ1-6 | TRBV30 | -